This TCR beta chain was sequenced in a study of T cells in Graves' hyperthyroidism and ophthalmopathy. PBMCs came from 9 to 10 ml fresh peripheral blood. Per the germline V gene, CDR1 is SGHRS and CDR2 is YFSETQ. J lost 3 bases, V lost 3 bases, and 5 bases had no gene match. CDR3 length: 15 residues. Using RNA transcripts as the source, TCR beta CDR3 regions were amplified. First-round RT-PCR targeting the TCR CDR3 was performed with the HTBI primer set. MiXCR was run by TCRdb on the multiplex PCR reads, yielding one entry per CDR3 protein. The sample carries around 340,000 distinct CDR3 sequences, around 23% recorded once. Study-level results: The model forecast ophthalmopathy, anticipating it by a median approximately 6.1 months before onset. Appearing also in blood were most of the thyroid clonotypes expanded above 0.001.

This clonotype was found many times. Its antigen is currently unknown. The chain has TRBV5-1 and TRBJ2-1; 8 positions match TRBD1. The TCR was taken from a woman in her forties or fifties with Graves' hyperthyroidism. Sequencing was carried out using blood. Here the CDR3 reads CASSWTGNLYNEQFF. CDR3 coding DNA: TGCGCCAGCAGCTGGACAGGGAACCTCTACAATGAGCAGTTCTTC. Drawing the rest from reference TRBV5-1 and TRBJ2-1, the complete variable domain is KAGVTQTPRYLIKTRGQQVTLSCSPISGHRSVSWYQQTPGQGLQFLFEYFSETQRNKGNFPGRFSGRQFSNSRSEMNVSTLELGDSALYLCASSWTGNLYNEQFFGPGTRLTVL.